One T cell receptor beta chain is described in this entry. V lost 1 base, J lost 3 bases, and 2 bases stayed unmatched. There are 14 residues in the CDR3. Germline V lookup: CDR1 SGHVS, CDR2 FNYEAQ. In assigning cohorts, the study relied on participant-reported clinical history. The entry originates in a study of blood T cell repertoires in COVID-19. In the study's own analysis: Reference gene primer amplification yielded estimated nucleated cell counts. Libraries were prepared by immunoSEQ multiplex PCR; TCRdb keeps only in-frame clonotypes and omits some of them. That table furnishes V, J and clone size, whereas the DNA furnished D and trimming. Among 490,000 or so clones listed, approximately 87% were seen once.

The specimen was PBMCs or T cells enriched from blood (not recorded which). This TCR derives from a woman aged 40 to 55 who had recovered from COVID-19. The rearrangement links TRBV7-6 to TRBJ2-5; 7 bases agree with TRBD2. The CDR3 nucleotides are TGTGCCAGCAGCTTAGGGGGGGGGAAAGAGACCCAGTACTTC. Protein: CASSLGGGKETQYF.